This T cell receptor (beta chain) was recovered during a study of T cell repertoires in ileal Crohn's disease. Overall study: Operated complications were stricturing disease (approximately 60%) and penetrating disease (around 39%).

Roughly 470 nanograms of biopsy DNA per sample underwent TCRB immunosequencing. Profiling relied on immunoSEQ multiplex PCR, and the TCRdb table lists in-frame clones only, not all of them. Here the sample spans 15,000 or so clones, approximately 80% being singletons. CDR3 length: 15 amino acids. V was trimmed by 5 bases and J by 5 bases, leaving 18 bases between them. Looked up from germline, CDR1 is SNHLY and CDR2 is FYNNEI. The time point was: neoterminal ileum biopsy at postoperative endoscopy, about 6 months after surgery. This sequence originates from an adult with Crohn's disease. V gene TRBV2 combines with J gene TRBJ1-2, with D possibly matching TRBD1 (5 bases). The sequenced material came from ileal tissue. The CDR3 DNA reads as TGTGCCAGCAGTCGAGGGACTTCGGCAAGGTATGGCTACACCTTC. It is translated as CASSRGTSARYGYTF.